This entry is about one T cell receptor beta chain. Generated by immunoSEQ multiplex PCR, the TCRdb table keeps only in-frame clones and is missing some. The sample contains just over 50,000 clones, around 82% of which appear only once. The record originates from a study of OX40 agonist ivuxolimab in advanced cancers. Study-level information: Clinicians treated patients with ivuxolimab, an agonistic anti-OX40 (CD134) antibody. All patients had ivuxolimab intravenously every 2 weeks at 0.01 to 10 mg/kg. Participants, 80% to 90% male, averaged roughly 55 years of age, ranging from about 23 to 79.

The TCR originated in an adult with an advanced solid tumor such as melanoma, head and neck, liver or kidney cancer. The sequenced sample was CD4+ or CD8+ T cells sorted from blood, obtained in a trial of the OX40 agonist ivuxolimab.

As DNA, the CDR3 is TGTGCCAGCAGTTGGGATGACAGGGGAAATGAGCAGTTCTTC. Its protein is CASSWDDRGNEQFF. The chain is built from TRBV27 and TRBJ2-1; 8 bases agree with TRBD1. Per germline, CDR1 MNHEY and CDR2 SMNVEV (reference sequence). This CDR3 region has 14 residues. J gave up 7 bases and V 4 bases, and 6 bases lay outside the gene matches.